This T cell receptor (beta chain) was obtained from a study of identical twins. Study results and limitations: Abundant beta clonotypes from cord blood bore fewer insertions; memory repertoires lacked this pattern. Twins shared beta out-of-frame sequences in excess, but this excess was weaker.

Among all donors, each was a healthy Caucasian. Note on this clonotype: Its target is unknown.

A universal primer binding site was introduced by template switching. The final cDNA contained unique molecular identifiers. Each CDR3 protein is one row after TCRdb ran MiXCR on the 5' RACE reads. Here the sample spans approximately 1.8 million distinct CDR3 sequences, around a third being singletons. The sample was cord blood. The TCR sequence derives from a newborn girl in good health.

The CDR3 DNA reads TGCAGTGCTAGGGGAGCGCTGGGGACAGGTGGCTACACCTTC. Translated, it gives CSARGALGTGGYTF. This chain joins TRBV20-1 and TRBJ1-2; 8 nucleotides match TRBD1. CDR3 length: 14 amino acids. V gave up 3 bases and J gave up 7 bases; unmatched junction bases: 10. Germline values: CDR1 DFQATT, CDR2 SNEGSKA (reference sequence).